The clone carrying this T cell receptor (beta chain) has only one observation. Its antigen is not known. As for the donors, each was a healthy bone marrow donor. These data originate in a study of cytomegalovirus exposure and HLA in healthy donors. The PCR was carried out with 60 Vbeta primers and 13 Jbeta primers. Source study methods: Roughly 11 million shared chains were among the roughly 80 million unique TCR beta chains that a later analysis counted. The assay was immunoSEQ multiplex PCR, and TCRdb's table has in-frame clones only and misses some. The D gene and trimming were derived from the DNA, and the V and J assignments and clone size from that table. The sample lists approximately 180,000 clones, about 84% occurring once. V lost 5 bases, J lost 4 bases, and 15 bases lay in between. Germline CDR1 is MNHEY and CDR2 is SMNVEV (reference sequence). The CDR3 runs to 14 residues. Study-wide points: The study put 150 to 200 TCR beta chains on its list as cytomegalovirus-associated.

The rearrangement joins TRBV27 to TRBJ2-7; tentative D call: TRBD1 (6 bases). This clonotype was sampled from a man aged 18-30 years in good health and CMV-seronegative. The specimen was PBMCs. In nucleotides, the CDR3 is TGTGCCAGCAGTCCTGCAGGGGTTGGGTACGAGCAGTACTTC. This encodes CASSPAGVGYEQYF.